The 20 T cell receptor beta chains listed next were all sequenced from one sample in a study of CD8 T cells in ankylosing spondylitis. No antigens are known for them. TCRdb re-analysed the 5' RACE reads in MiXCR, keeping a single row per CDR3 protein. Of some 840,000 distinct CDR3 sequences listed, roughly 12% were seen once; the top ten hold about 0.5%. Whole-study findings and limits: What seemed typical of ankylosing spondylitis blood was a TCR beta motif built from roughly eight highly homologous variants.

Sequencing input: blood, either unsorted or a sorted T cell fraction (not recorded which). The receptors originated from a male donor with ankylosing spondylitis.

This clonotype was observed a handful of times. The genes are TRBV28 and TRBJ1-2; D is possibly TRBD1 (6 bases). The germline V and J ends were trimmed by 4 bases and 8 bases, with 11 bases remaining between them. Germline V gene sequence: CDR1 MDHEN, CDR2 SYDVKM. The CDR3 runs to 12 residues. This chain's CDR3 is CASSSGDWGYTF. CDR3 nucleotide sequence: TGTGCCAGCAGTTCAGGGGATTGGGGCTACACCTTC.

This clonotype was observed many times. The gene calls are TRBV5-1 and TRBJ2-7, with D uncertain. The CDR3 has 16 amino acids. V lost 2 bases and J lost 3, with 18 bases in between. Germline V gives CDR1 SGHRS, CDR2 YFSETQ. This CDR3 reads CASSLGQIFSNYEQYF. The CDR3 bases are TGCGCCAGCAGCTTAGGCCAGATATTTTCTAACTACGAGCAGTACTTC.

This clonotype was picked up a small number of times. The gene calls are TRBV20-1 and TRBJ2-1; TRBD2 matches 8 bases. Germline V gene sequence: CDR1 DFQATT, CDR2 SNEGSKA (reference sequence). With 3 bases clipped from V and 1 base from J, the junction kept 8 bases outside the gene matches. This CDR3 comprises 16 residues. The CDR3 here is CSARVFGRASYNEQFF. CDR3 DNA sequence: TGCAGTGCTAGGGTCTTCGGGAGGGCTTCCTACAATGAGCAGTTCTTC.

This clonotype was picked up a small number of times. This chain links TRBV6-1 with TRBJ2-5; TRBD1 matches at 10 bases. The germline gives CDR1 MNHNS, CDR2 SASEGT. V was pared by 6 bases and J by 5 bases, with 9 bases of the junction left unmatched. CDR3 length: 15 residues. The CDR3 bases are TGTGCCAGCAGCCCCTGGACAGGGGGTTGGGAGACCCAGTACTTC. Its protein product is CASSPWTGGWETQYF.

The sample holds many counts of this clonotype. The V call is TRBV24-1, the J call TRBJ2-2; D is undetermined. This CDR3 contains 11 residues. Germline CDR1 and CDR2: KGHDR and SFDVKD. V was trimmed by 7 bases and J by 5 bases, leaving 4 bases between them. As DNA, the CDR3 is TGTGCCACCAGCAGAACCGGGGAGCTGTTTTTT. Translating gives CATSRTGELFF.

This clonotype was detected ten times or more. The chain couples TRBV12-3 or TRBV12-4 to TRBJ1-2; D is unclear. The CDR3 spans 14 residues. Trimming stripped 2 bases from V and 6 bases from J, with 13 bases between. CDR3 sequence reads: CASSLKAGDHGYTF. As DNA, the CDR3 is TGTGCCAGCAGTTTAAAGGCGGGTGATCATGGCTACACCTTC.

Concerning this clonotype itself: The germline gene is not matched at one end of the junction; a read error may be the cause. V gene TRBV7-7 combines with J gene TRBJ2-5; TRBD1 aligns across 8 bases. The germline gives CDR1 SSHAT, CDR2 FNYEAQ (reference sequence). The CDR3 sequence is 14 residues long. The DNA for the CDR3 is TGTGCTAGCAGCGTAGGGGACAGGAGGCAGACCCAGTACTTC. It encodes CASSVGDRRQTQYF.

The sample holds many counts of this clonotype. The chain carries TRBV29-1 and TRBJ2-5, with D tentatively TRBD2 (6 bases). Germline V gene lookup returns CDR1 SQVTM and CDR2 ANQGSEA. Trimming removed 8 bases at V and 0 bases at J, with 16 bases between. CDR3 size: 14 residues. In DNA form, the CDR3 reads TGCAGCTACCCCCTTGGGGGGTACCAAGAGACCCAGTACTTC. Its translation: CSYPLGGYQETQYF.

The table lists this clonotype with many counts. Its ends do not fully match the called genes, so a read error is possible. DNA of the CDR3: TGTGCTAGCAGCCGGGACAGCACAGATACGCAGTATTTT. This codes for CASSRDSTDTQYF. The chain joins TRBV7-7 to TRBJ2-3; possibly TRBD1 or TRBD2 for D (5 bases each). The CDR3 is 13 residues long. Germline CDR1 and CDR2: SSHAT and FNYEAQ (reference sequence).

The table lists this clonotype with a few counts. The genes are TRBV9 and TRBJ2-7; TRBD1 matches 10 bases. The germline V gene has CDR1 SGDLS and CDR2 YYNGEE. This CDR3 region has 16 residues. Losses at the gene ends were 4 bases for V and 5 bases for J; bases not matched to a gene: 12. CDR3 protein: CASSLTTGTGDHEQYF. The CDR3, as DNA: TGTGCCAGCAGCCTCACAACCGGGACAGGGGACCACGAGCAGTACTTC.

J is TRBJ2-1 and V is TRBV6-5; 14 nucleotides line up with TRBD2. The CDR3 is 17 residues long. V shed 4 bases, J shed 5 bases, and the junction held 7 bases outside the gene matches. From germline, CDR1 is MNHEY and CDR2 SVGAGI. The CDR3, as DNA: TGTGCCAGCAGTTCGACTAGCGGGGGGGTTTATAACAATGAGCAGTTCTTC. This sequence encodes CASSSTSGGVYNNEQFF.

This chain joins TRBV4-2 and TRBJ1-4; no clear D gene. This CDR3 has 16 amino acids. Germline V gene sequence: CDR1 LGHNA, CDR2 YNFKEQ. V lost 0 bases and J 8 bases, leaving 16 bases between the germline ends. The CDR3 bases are TGTGCCAGCAGCCAAGAGGGTAACGGCCCGGAAGAAAAACTGTTTTTT. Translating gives CASSQEGNGPEEKLFF.

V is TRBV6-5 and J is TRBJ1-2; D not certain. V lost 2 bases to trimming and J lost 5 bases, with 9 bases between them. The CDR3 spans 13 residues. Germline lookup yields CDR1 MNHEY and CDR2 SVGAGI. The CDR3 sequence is CASSYVAAYGYTF. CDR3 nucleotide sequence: TGTGCCAGCAGTTACGTGGCAGCTTATGGCTACACCTTC.

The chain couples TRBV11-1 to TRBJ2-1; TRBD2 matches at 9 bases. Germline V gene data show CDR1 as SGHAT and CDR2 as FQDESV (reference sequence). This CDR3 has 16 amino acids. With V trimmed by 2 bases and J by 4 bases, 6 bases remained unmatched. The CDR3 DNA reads TGTGCCAGCAGCTTATTGGGGACTAGCAGGTACAATGAGCAGTTCTTC. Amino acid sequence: CASSLLGTSRYNEQFF. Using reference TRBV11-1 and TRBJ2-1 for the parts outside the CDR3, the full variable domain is EAEVAQSPRYKITEKSQAVAFWCDPISGHATLYWYRQILGQGPELLVQFQDESVVDDSQLPKDRFSAERLKGVDSTLKIQPAELGDSAMYLCASSLLGTSRYNEQFFGPGTRLTVL.

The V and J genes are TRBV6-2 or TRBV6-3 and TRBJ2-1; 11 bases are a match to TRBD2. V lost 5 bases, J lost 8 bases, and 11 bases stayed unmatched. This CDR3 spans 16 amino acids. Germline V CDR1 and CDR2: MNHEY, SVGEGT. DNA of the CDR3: TGTGCCAGCAGTGGGACTAGCGGAGCTCTATCCCATGAGCAGTTCTTC. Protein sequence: CASSGTSGALSHEQFF.

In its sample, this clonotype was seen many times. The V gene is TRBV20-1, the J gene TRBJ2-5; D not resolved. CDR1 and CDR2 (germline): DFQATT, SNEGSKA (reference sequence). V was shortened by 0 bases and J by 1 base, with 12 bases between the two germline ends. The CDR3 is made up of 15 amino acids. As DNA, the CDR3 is TGCAGTGCTAGAGATGTTAGGGCCACCCAAGAGACCCAGTACTTC. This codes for CSARDVRATQETQYF.

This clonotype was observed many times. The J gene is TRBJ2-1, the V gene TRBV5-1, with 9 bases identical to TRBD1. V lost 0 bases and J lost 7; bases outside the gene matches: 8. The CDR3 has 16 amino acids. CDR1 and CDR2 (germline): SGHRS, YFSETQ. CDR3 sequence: CASSLEWTGVSNEQFF. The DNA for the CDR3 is TGCGCCAGCAGCTTGGAGTGGACAGGGGTATCGAATGAGCAGTTCTTC. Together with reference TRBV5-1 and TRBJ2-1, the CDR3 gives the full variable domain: KAGVTQTPRYLIKTRGQQVTLSCSPISGHRSVSWYQQTPGQGLQFLFEYFSETQRNKGNFPGRFSGRQFSNSRSEMNVSTLELGDSALYLCASSLEWTGVSNEQFFGPGTRLTVL.

This CDR3 is CASSSRETQNTGELFF. CDR3 DNA sequence: TGTGCCAGCAGCTCCCGGGAGACGCAGAACACCGGGGAGCTGTTTTTT. The chain has TRBV7-9 and TRBJ2-2; possibly TRBD2 for D (6 bases). The germline CDR1 and CDR2 sequences are SEHNR and FQNEAQ (reference sequence). The CDR3 extends over 16 amino acids. V was pared by 4 bases and J by 1 base, with 13 bases between.

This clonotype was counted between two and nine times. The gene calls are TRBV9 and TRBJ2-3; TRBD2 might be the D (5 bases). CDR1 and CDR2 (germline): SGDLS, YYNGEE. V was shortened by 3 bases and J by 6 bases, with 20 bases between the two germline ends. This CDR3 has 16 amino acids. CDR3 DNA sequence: TGTGCCAGCAGCGATCGGCCTGGACTCTTTGCCGATACGCAGTATTTT. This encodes CASSDRPGLFADTQYF.

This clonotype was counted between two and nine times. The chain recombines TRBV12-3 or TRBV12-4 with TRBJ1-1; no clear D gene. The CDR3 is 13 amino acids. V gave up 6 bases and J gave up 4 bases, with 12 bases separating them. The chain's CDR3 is CASSAGEGTEAFF. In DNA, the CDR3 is TGTGCCAGCAGCGCCGGGGAGGGCACTGAAGCTTTCTTT.